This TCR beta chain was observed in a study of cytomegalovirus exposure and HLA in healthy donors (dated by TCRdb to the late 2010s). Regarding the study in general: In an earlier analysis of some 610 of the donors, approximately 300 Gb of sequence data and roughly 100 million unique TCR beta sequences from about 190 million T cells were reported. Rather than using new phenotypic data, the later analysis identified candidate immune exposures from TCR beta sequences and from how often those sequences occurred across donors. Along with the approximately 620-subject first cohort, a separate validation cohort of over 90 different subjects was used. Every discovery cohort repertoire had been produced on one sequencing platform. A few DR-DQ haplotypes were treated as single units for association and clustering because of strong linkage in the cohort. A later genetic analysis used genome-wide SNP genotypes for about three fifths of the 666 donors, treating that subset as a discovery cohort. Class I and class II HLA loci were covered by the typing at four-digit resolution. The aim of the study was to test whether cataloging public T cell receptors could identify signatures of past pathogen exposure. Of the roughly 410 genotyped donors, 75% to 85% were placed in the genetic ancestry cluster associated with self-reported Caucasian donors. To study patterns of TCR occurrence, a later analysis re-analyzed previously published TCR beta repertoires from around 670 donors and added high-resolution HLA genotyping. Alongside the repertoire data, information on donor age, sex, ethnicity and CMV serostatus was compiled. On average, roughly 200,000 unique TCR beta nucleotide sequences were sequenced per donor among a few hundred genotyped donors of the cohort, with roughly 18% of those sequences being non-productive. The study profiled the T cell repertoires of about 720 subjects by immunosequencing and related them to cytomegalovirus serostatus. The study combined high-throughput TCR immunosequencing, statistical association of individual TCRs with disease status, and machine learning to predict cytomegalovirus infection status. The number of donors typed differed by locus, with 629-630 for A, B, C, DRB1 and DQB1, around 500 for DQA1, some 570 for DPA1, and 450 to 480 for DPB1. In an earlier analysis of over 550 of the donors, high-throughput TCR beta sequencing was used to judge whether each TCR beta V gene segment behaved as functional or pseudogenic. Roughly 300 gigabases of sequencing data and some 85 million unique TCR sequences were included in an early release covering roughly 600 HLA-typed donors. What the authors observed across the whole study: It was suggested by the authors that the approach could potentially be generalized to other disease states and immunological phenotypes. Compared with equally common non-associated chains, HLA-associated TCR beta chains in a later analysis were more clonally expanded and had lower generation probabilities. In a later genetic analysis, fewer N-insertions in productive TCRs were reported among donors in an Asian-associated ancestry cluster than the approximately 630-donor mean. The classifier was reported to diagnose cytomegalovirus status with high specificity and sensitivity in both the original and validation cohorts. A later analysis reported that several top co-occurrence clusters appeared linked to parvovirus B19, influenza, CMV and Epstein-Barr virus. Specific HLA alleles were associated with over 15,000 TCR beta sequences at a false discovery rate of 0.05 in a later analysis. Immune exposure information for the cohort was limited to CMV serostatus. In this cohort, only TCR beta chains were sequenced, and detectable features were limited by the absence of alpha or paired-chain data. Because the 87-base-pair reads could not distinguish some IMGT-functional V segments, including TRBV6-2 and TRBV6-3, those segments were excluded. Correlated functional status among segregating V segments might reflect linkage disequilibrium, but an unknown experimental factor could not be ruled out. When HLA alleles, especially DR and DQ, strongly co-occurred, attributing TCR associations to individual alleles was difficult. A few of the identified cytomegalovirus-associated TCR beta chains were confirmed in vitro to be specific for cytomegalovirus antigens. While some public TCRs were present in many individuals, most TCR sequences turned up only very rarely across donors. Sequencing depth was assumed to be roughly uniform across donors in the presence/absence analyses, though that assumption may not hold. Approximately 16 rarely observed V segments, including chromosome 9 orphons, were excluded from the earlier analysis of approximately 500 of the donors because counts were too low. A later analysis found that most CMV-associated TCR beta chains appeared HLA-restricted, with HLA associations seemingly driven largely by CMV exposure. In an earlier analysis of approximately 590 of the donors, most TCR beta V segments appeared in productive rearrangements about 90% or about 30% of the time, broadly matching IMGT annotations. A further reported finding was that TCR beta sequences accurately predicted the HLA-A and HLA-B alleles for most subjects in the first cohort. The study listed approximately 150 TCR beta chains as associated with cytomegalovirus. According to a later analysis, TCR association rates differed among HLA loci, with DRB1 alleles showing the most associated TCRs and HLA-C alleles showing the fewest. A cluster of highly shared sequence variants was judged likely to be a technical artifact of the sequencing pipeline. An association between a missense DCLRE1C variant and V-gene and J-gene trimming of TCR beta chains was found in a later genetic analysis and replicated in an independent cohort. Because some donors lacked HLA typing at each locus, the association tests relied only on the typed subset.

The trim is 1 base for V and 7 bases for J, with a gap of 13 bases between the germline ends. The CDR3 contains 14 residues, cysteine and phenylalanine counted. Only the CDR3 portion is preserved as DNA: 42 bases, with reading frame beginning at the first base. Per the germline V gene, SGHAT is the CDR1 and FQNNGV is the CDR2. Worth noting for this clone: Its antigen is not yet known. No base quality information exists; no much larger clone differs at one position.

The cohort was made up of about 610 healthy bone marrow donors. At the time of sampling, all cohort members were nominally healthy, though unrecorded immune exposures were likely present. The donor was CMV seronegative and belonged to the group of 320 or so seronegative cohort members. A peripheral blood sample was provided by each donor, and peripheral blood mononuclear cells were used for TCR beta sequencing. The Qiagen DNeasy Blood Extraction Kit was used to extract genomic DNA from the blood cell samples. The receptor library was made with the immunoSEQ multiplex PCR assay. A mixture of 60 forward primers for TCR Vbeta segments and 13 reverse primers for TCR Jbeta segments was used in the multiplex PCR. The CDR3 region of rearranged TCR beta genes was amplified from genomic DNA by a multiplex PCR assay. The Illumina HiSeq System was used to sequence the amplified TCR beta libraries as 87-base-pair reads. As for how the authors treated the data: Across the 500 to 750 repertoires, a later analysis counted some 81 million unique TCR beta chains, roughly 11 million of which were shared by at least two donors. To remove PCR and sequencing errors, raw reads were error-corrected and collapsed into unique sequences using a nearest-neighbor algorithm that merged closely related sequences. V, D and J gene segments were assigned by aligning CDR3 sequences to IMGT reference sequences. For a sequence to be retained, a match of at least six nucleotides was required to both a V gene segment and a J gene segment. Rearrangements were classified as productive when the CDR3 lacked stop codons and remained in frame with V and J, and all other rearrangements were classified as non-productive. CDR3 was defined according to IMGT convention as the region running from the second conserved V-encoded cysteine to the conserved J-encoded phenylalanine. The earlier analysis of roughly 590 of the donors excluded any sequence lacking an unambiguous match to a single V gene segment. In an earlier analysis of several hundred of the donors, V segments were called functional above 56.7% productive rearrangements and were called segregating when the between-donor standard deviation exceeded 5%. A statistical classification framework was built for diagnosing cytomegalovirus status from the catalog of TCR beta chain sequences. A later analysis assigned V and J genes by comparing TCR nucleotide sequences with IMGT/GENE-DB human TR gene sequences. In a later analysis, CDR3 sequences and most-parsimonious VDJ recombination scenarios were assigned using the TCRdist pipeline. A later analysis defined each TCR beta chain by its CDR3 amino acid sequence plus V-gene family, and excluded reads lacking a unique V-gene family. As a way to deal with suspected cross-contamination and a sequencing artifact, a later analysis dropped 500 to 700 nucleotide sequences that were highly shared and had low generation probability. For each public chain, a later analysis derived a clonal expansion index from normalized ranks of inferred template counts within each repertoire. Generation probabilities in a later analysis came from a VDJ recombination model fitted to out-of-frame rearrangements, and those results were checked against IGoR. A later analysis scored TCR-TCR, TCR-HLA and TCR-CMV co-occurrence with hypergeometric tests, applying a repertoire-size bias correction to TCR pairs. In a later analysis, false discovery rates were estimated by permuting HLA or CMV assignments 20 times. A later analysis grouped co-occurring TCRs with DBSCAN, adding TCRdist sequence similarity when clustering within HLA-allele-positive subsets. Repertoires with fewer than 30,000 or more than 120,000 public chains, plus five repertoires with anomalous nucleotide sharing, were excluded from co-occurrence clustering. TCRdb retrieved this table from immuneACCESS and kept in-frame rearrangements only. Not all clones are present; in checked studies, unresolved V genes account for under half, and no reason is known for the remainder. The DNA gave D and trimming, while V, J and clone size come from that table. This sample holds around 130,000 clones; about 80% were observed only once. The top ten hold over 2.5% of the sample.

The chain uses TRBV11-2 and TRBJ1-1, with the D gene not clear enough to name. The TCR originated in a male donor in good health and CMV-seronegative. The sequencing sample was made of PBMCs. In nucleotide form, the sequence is TGTGCCAGCAGCTTAGGAAGCGGAGGGAGTGAAGCTTTCTTT. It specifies CASSLGSGGSEAFF.